The rows below give T cell receptor beta chains drawn from one sample of a study of blood T cell repertoires in COVID-19. Here immunoSEQ multiplex PCR was the method, and the copy in TCRdb shows in-frame clones only, minus some. Of some 250,000 clones detected, about 85% appear once; the ten largest clones hold under 5%. Sequencing used peripheral blood. Receptor source: a man aged 55 to 70 with acute or convalescent COVID-19. Each CDR3 is given with its conserved first and last residue. A D gene is named only where the DNA matches it firmly. The size field is filled for only some rows; it gives once, few, many or a size class.

j_gene | v_gene | abundance | d_gene | CDR3aa | CDR3nt
TRBJ1-2 | TRBV30 | . | TRBD1 | CAWSEQGAAGGYTF | TGTGCCTGGAGTGAACAGGGGGCGGCTGGTGGCTACACCTTC
TRBJ1-4 | TRBV10-3 | many | . | CAIRDSLATNEKLFF | TGTGCCATCAGGGACAGCCTCGCAACTAATGAAAAACTGTTTTTT
TRBJ1-6 | TRBV6-5 | . | TRBD1 | CASSRGQGRGSPLHF | TGTGCCAGCAGTAGAGGACAGGGGCGAGGTTCACCCCTCCACTTT
TRBJ1-1 | TRBV7-6 | . | . | CASSLDGTLNTEAFF | TGTGCCAGCAGCCTCGACGGGACACTGAACACTGAAGCTTTCTTT
TRBJ2-6 | TRBV19 | few | TRBD2 | CASTPGGAGANVLTF | TGTGCCAGTACCCCGGGGGGGGCCGGGGCCAACGTCCTGACTTTC
TRBJ1-4 | TRBV24-1 | once | . | CATSDQRGEKLFF | TGTGCCACCAGTGATCAGCGGGGGGAAAAACTGTTTTTT
TRBJ2-1 | TRBV12-5 | . | . | CASGLNREQFF | TGTGCTAGTGGTTTAAACAGGGAGCAGTTCTTC
TRBJ2-1 | TRBV19 | . | . | CASSIAPTGQYFNEQFF | TGTGCCAGTAGTATAGCCCCCACAGGGCAGTATTTCAATGAGCAGTTCTTC
TRBJ2-5 | TRBV7-9 | . | TRBD1 | CASSLRQGEGTQYF | TGTGCCAGCAGCCTAAGACAGGGCGAGGGGACCCAGTACTTC
TRBJ1-1 | TRBV19 | once | . | CASSMRGIDTEAFF | TGTGCCAGTAGTATGCGGGGGATAGACACTGAAGCTTTCTTT
TRBJ2-1 | TRBV7-8 | . | . | CASSFLIGGPDNEQFF | TGTGCCAGCAGCTTTCTAATCGGGGGGCCGGACAATGAGCAGTTCTTC
TRBJ2-5 | TRBV6-5 | once | TRBD1 | CASKKGQLQETQYF | TGTGCCAGCAAAAAGGGACAGCTCCAAGAGACCCAGTACTTC
TRBJ1-1 | TRBV18 | . | TRBD1 | CASSPKRGTGEQAFF | TGTGCCAGCTCACCTAAACGCGGGACAGGGGAGCAAGCTTTCTTT
TRBJ2-4 | TRBV6-2/TRBV6-3 | . | TRBD2 | CASSYPTSGSKGLSERIRYF | TGTGCCAGCAGTTACCCGACTAGCGGGAGTAAGGGATTATCTGAAAGAATACGGTACTTC
TRBJ1-2 | TRBV6-5 | . | . | CASSYSGRGYGYTF | TGTGCCAGCAGTTACTCGGGGAGGGGCTATGGCTACACCTTC
TRBJ1-2 | TRBV28 | . | . | CASTRSGERYGYTF | TGTGCCAGCACCAGAAGTGGGGAGAGGTATGGCTACACCTTC
TRBJ2-7 | TRBV27 | . | . | CASSLSTGIGYEQYF | TGTGCCAGCAGTTTATCGACGGGGATTGGGTACGAGCAGTACTTC
TRBJ1-4 | TRBV2 | . | . | CASSAYRAFNEKLFF | TGTGCCAGCAGTGCGTACAGGGCATTCAATGAAAAACTGTTTTTT
TRBJ1-2 | TRBV2 | . | TRBD1 | CASSVADRAYGYTF | TGTGCCAGCAGTGTGGCCGACAGGGCGTATGGCTACACCTTC
TRBJ2-2 | TRBV7-6 | . | . | CASSLVPTGPGAGELFF | TGTGCCAGCAGCTTAGTCCCGACAGGCCCTGGGGCCGGGGAGCTGTTTTTT
TRBJ1-5 | TRBV6-5 | . | TRBD1 | CASRQTGGSNQPQHF | TGTGCCAGCAGGCAAACAGGGGGCAGCAATCAGCCCCAGCATTTT
TRBJ1-1 | TRBV6-5 | . | . | CASSYNGNTEAFF | TGTGCCAGCAGTTACAACGGGAACACTGAAGCTTTCTTT
TRBJ2-3 | TRBV7-6 | . | TRBD2 | CASSLLAGPTDTQYF | TGTGCCAGCAGCTTGCTAGCGGGACCCACAGATACGCAGTATTTT
TRBJ2-3 | TRBV5-1 | few | TRBD1 | CASSLNGQGLGDTQYF | TGCGCCAGCAGCTTGAACGGACAGGGACTCGGAGATACGCAGTATTTT
TRBJ2-5 | TRBV11-3 | . | . | CASSPDGETQYF | TGTGCCAGCAGCCCCGACGGAGAGACTCAGTACTTC
TRBJ2-1 | TRBV5-6 | . | TRBD1 | CASSYGQGNEQFF | TGTGCCAGCAGCTATGGACAGGGCAATGAGCAGTTCTTC